This T cell receptor (beta chain) was observed in a study of shared clonotypes between healthy human individuals (dated by TCRdb to the early 2020s). For context, the study as a whole: A couple of women and a few men aged 18 to 49 years were included in the cohort. For each donor, CD4 naive and CD4 memory were each run on three plates, CD8 naive on two plates, and CD8 memory on one plate. The study deeply sequenced blood TCR repertoires of five healthy adults to estimate repertoire size and the extent of clonotype sharing between individuals. To increase sequencing depth and limit assay-specific biases, different laboratories used diverse techniques to prepare libraries and sequence TCR repertoires. Per donor, leukapheresis produced somewhere between about 0.8 and 9 billion PBMCs. Study-wide conclusions, independent of this receptor: Sampling was restricted to blood, and TCR repertoires in tissue are likely to differ from TCR repertoires in blood. Based on pairwise subsampling, the degree of clonotype sharing among donors was expected to be affected by sequencing depth. Incomplete sequencing was indicated by rarefaction of sorted-subset datasets, despite the large sequencing depth. Higher generation probabilities were observed for clonotypes shared by all four sorted-subset donors than for non-shared clonotypes. When several donors were compared, the shared fraction of clonotypes was roughly 4.8% for naive CD4, about 4% for naive CD8, roughly 2.3% for memory CD4, and under 0.5% for memory CD8. Estimated clonotype richness was generally larger for naive than for memory subsets. Because the study included a small number of donors, the genetic and exposure-history diversity represented was limited.

Points on this clone: It has no known antigen specificity. Base qualities are missing; no much larger clone stands one base away.

From a lookup of the germline V gene (reference sequence), CDR1 and CDR2 are MNHNY and SVGAGI. Measured from the cysteine to the phenylalanine, the CDR3 is 16 residues long. Only CDR3 DNA remains: 48 bases, in frame from the first base. V lost 6 bases and J lost 4 bases, and the count of bases not matched to a germline gene is 10. Using the deep immunoSEQ assay, multiplex PCR amplified TCR CDR3 regions from genomic DNA. For each cell subset, the extracted genomic DNA was distributed evenly across all wells of several immunoSEQ 96-well plates, and each plate served as one replicate. For sorted subsets, 200 to 250 ng of genomic DNA, equivalent to around 30,000 T cell genomes, went into each replicate PCR. Purified libraries were measured with a Qubit 3.0 fluorometer, size-checked on a Bioanalyzer 2100, and measured again with the KAPA Library Quantification kit. Each immunoSEQ 96-well plate was sequenced on its own single-read 150-cycle Illumina NextSeq 550 flow cell. The paper's processing steps were these. Because only junctional sequences without quality scores were contained in the immunoSEQ output, filtering matching that applied to full-length reads could not be performed. Sequences were annotated with PyIR, a Python wrapper for IgBLAST v1.9, using IMGT germline references to assign V/J genes and CDR3. Any read was removed if the V/J assignment was weak (E-value above 1e-6), the CDR3 was missing, or the read contained stop codons, out-of-frame junctions, or ambiguous translated residues. A V3J clonotype was defined by an identical inferred V gene, J gene, and CDR3 amino acid sequence. Percentage overlap between repertoires was computed as shared unique clonotypes divided by the size of the smaller repertoire. Repertoire richness was assessed with RTK rarefaction, the Chao1 estimator, and Recon v2.1 estimates of unobserved clonotypes. Generation probabilities were computed with OLGA for all TCRbeta clonotypes obtained by the gDNA method from four donors. Held by TCRdb, this immuneACCESS table contains in-frame sequences only and omits some clones. Under half of the omission traces to an unresolved V gene where checked; the cause of the rest is unknown. That table furnishes V, J and clone size, whereas the DNA furnished D and trimming. Within this sample are 2 million to 2.5 million clones, with roughly 92% of them counted one time only. The ten largest account for about 0.36% of the sample.

Healthy HIV-negative adults with no recently reported acute infections or vaccinations were included as donors. Every donor was a Caucasian adult living in Nashville, Tennessee, USA. CD4+ T cells were enriched by magnetic negative selection; naive cells were then positively selected on CD45RA, and the negative fraction formed the memory subset. Blood was collected by leukapheresis, and PBMCs were isolated by Ficoll-Histopaque density gradient centrifugation and then cryopreserved in liquid nitrogen vapor phase. Analytical flow cytometry was used to check the purity and quantity of every magnetically sorted T cell population. From each sorted fraction, genomic DNA was isolated and quantified by UV absorbance on a Nanodrop 2000c.

Recombination linked TRBV6-6 to TRBJ1-2, with TRBD1 identical over 11 junction bases. The specimen sequenced was naive CD4+ T cells from PBMCs. The meaning of the sample's cell subset or site label: CD45RA+ positively selected. The sequence derives from a young man in good health. Some clones in this sample may be carry-over from other donors' samples. The DNA sequence is TGTGCCAGCAGCTTGGACAGGGGGCCTTACGGCTATGGCTACACCTTC. It is translated as CASSLDRGPYGYGYTF.